This T cell receptor beta chain derives from a study of T cell responses to AZD1222 COVID-19 vaccine. Study-wide context: Timing groups of about 4 and about 12 weeks for second doses were pooled. Whole-study results and caveats: Vaccine-associated CD4 TCRs ranged over spike, dominating at 160-218 and 743-854.

Assay: immunoSEQ multiplex PCR; the TCRdb copy retains only in-frame clones and omits some. The sample has around 99,000 clones; just over 90% are singletons. Germline lookup yields CDR1 SEHNR and CDR2 FQNEAQ (reference sequence). V lost 5 bases and J 4 bases, leaving 15 bases between the germline ends. This CDR3 has 14 amino acids. Of note for this clone: What it binds is unknown.

The chain recombines TRBV7-9 with TRBJ2-7; a weak D match, TRBD1 (6 bases). The TCR comes from an adult in good health. This material consisted of peripheral blood, taken on day 0 of AZD1222 vaccination. The CDR3 DNA reads as TGTGCCAGCAGCCCCAAAAGGGGGATTTACGAGCAGTACTTC. Translating gives CASSPKRGIYEQYF.